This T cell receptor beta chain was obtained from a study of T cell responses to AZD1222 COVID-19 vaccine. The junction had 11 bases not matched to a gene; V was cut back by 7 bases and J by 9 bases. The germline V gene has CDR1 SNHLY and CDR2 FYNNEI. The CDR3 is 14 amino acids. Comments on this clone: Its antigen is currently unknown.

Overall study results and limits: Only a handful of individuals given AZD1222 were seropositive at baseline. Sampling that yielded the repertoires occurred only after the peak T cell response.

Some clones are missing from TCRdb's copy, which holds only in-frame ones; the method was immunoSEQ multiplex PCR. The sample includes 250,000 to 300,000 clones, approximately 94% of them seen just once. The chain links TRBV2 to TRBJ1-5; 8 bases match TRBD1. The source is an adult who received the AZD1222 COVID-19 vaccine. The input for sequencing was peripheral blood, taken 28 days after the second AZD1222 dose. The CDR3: CASTPGQEVWPQHF. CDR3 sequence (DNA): TGTGCCAGCACCCCGGGACAGGAGGTTTGGCCCCAGCATTTT. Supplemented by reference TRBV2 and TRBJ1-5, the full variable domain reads EPEVTQTPSHQVTQMGQEVILRCVPISNHLYFYWYRQILGQKVEFLVSFYNNEISEKSEIFDDQFSVERPDGSNFTLKIRSTKLEDSAMYFCASTPGQEVWPQHFGDGTRLSIL.